This T cell receptor (beta chain) was captured by sequencing in a study of blood T cells in healthy people across ages. Study-level points and caveats: Older age coincided with a roughly linear decline in TCR beta diversity per million T cells.

A second roughly 6 to 11 cycle PCR used barcoded and J-beta primers. TCRdb reanalysed the 5' RACE reads using MiXCR and keeps one entry per CDR3 protein. The top ten hold roughly 7% of the sample, which has about 1.4 million distinct CDR3 sequences, approximately 59% seen once. CDR3 size: 16 residues. The germline CDR1 and CDR2 sequences are SGHNT and YYREEE (reference sequence). J lost 7 bases, V lost 1 base, and 5 bases had no gene match. Notes on this clonotype: Its specificity is not known.

The TCR comes from a man aged 18 to 29 in good health. This chain joins TRBV5-4 and TRBJ2-2; 12 nucleotides align to TRBD2. The sample was blood. The CDR3, as DNA: TGTGCCAGCAGCTTGCGGCTAGCGGGAGGGGGCGGGGAGCTGTTTTTT. The encoded protein is CASSLRLAGGGGELFF.